The rows below give T cell receptor beta chains drawn from one sample of a study of blood T cell repertoires in COVID-19. This table comes from immunoSEQ multiplex PCR, and its TCRdb copy is limited to in-frame clones, with some not included. Among 130,000 to 150,000 clones listed, roughly four fifths were seen once. Sequences were obtained from peripheral blood. These TCRs come from a woman older than 75 in a cohort sampled during active or convalescent COVID-19. CDR3s include the opening cysteine and the closing phenylalanine or tryptophan. D genes are given only for firm matches. Only some rows state a clone size, as once, few, many or a class for expanded clones.

>.|.|TRBJ2-5|TRBV7-9
TGTGCCAGCAGCTTAGGACGAGGGATCCAGAGCGGAGAGACCCAGTACTTC
CASSLGRGIQSGETQYF
>.|.|TRBJ1-2|TRBV10-3
TGTGCCATCAGTGAAGGATGGGTTGAGGGCTATGGCTACACCTTC
CAISEGWVEGYGYTF
>TRBD1|.|TRBJ2-5|TRBV2
TGTGCCAGCAGGGACGGGACAGGGGGCAGGGAGACCCAGTACTTC
CASRDGTGGRETQYF
>TRBD1|.|TRBJ1-3|TRBV18
TGTGCCAGCTCACCGCGGACAGGGTGGAACACCATATATTTT
CASSPRTGWNTIYF
>TRBD1|.|TRBJ1-3|TRBV10-3
TGTGCCATCAGCCCGGACAGGGCCTTTGGAAACACCATATATTTT
CAISPDRAFGNTIYF
>TRBD1|.|TRBJ2-7|TRBV18
TGTGCCAGCTCACCACCGGGGAGGGGGACAGGGGTCTACGAGCAGTACTTC
CASSPPGRGTGVYEQYF
>.|.|TRBJ1-1|TRBV4-2
TGTGCCAGCAGCGCGGTAGGGGGGGCGCTGAACACTGAAGCTTTCTTT
CASSAVGGALNTEAFF
>TRBD2|.|TRBJ2-5|TRBV2
TGTGCCAGTGTAGCGGGGGGCCAAGAGACCCAGTACTTC
CASVAGGQETQYF
>.|.|TRBJ1-2|TRBV4-1
TGCGCCAGCAGCCCGGGAGGAAGGGGGTCTGGGTATGGCTACACCTTC
CASSPGGRGSGYGYTF
>TRBD1|few|TRBJ1-3|TRBV6-2/TRBV6-3
TGTGCCAGCAGTTACTACGACAGGGCTGGAAACACCATATATTTT
CASSYYDRAGNTIYF
>.|.|TRBJ1-4|TRBV7-2
TGTGCCAGCAGCTCAGGGGTTGGGAATGAAAAACTGTTTTTT
CASSSGVGNEKLFF
>TRBD1|.|TRBJ2-3|TRBV18
TGTGCCAGCTCACCAAGGACAGGGGAGACAGATACGCAGTATTTT
CASSPRTGETDTQYF
>TRBD1|.|TRBJ1-5|TRBV28
TGTGCCAGCCGACAACCCCAGGGGGCGGGTCAGCCCCAGCATTTT
CASRQPQGAGQPQHF
>.|.|TRBJ1-2|TRBV7-2
TGTGCCAGCAGCCCAATACAGGTCCTCTATGGCTACACCTTC
CASSPIQVLYGYTF
>TRBD1|once|TRBJ1-4|TRBV4-1
TGCGCCAGCAGCCAAAACGGACAGGGAAGTGAAAAACTGTTTTTT
CASSQNGQGSEKLFF
>.|few|TRBJ2-1|TRBV19
TGTGCCAGTAGCACCCTTTACGGGGGTCACAATGAGCAGTTCTTC
CASSTLYGGHNEQFF
>TRBD1|.|TRBJ1-1|TRBV27
TGTGCCAGCAGTTTAAGACCGGGACAGGTGAACACTGAAGCTTTCTTT
CASSLRPGQVNTEAFF
>.|.|TRBJ1-2|TRBV7-9
TGTGCCAGCAGCTTAGCTCACGGGGTTGGCTACACCTTC
CASSLAHGVGYTF
>.|.|TRBJ2-7|TRBV7-7
TGTGCTAGCAGCCAAAAATCAGGTTCCTACGAGCAGTACTTC
CASSQKSGSYEQYF
>TRBD1|.|TRBJ2-6|TRBV28
TGTGCCAGCAGCCGGACAGGGCCCCCTGGGGCCAACGTCCTGACTTTC
CASSRTGPPGANVLTF
>TRBD1|.|TRBJ1-4|TRBV5-1
TGCGCCAGCAGCTCAGGACAGGCCGAAAAACTGTTTTTT
CASSSGQAEKLFF
>.|.|TRBJ1-1|TRBV5-8
TGTGCCAGCAGTTTTTCAGGGTACGTGAACACTGAAGCTTTCTTT
CASSFSGYVNTEAFF
>TRBD1|.|TRBJ1-1|TRBV2
TGTGCCAGCAGCCCTCTTGGACAGGATACTCTTGAAGCTTTCTTT
CASSPLGQDTLEAFF
>TRBD2|.|TRBJ2-2|TRBV7-8
TGTGCCAGCAGCACTAGCGGGGGGAAGAACACCGGGGAGCTGTTTTTT
CASSTSGGKNTGELFF
>TRBD1|.|TRBJ1-2|TRBV5-6
TGTGCCAGCAGCTCAAGGGCCGGGACAGGGTACCTTAACTATGGCTACACCTTC
CASSSRAGTGYLNYGYTF